The 23 T cell receptor beta chains given below trace back to one sample, sequenced in a study of T cells in Graves' hyperthyroidism and ophthalmopathy. Regions amplified from RNA transcripts were the TCR beta CDR3 regions. The HTBI set primed first-round TCR CDR3 RT-PCR. TCRdb re-called the multiplex PCR reads with MiXCR, one entry per CDR3 protein. Seen here are fewer than 400,000 distinct CDR3 sequences, approximately 17% observed once, and the top ten hold around 34%. The sample comprised blood. The receptors come from a man aged 25 to 45 with Graves' hyperthyroidism.

This clonotype has ten or more counts. V gene TRBV20-1 combines with J gene TRBJ2-1; tentatively, D is TRBD2 (6 bases). V lost 1 base and J lost 0, with 13 bases in between. Germline values: CDR1 DFQATT, CDR2 SNEGSKA (reference sequence). This CDR3 is built from 16 residues. The CDR3 sequence is CSARGSGGLSYNEQFF. In DNA form, the CDR3 reads TGCAGTGCTAGAGGTAGCGGAGGTCTCTCCTACAATGAGCAGTTCTTC.

This chain joins TRBV19 and TRBJ1-2; 11 nucleotides align to TRBD1. CDR3 length equals 14 residues. CDR1 is LNHDA, CDR2 SQIVND, per germline (reference sequence). The J segment lost 6 bases and the V segment lost 4 bases, leaving 4 bases of the junction unmatched. CDR3: CASSTGQGADGYTF. CDR3 DNA: TGTGCCAGTAGTACCGGACAGGGGGCAGATGGCTACACCTTC. The entire variable domain, with the rest obtained from reference TRBV19 and TRBJ1-2, is as follows: DGGITQSPKYLFRKEGQNVTLSCEQNLNHDAMYWYRQDPGQGLRLIYYSQIVNDFQKGDIAEGYSVSREKKESFPLTVTSAQKNPTAFYLCASSTGQGADGYTFGSGTRLTVV.

The table lists this clonotype with many counts. The chain combines TRBV18 with TRBJ2-1, with D possibly being TRBD1 (6 bases). This CDR3 has 16 residues. Trimming pared 3 bases from V and 3 bases from J, leaving 15 bases between. The germline V gene has CDR1 KGHSH and CDR2 LQKENI. The CDR3 nucleotides are TGTGCCAGCTCACCTCCAGGGCAGGGGTTCTACAATGAGCAGTTCTTC. Translating gives CASSPPGQGFYNEQFF.

The chain links TRBV20-1 to TRBJ1-2; D gene unclear. CDR3 length: 13 residues. Trimming took 6 bases from V and 1 from J, leaving 12 bases between them. The germline V gene has CDR1 DFQATT and CDR2 SNEGSKA (reference sequence). CDR3 sequence reads: CSARFPVNYGYTF. The CDR3, as DNA: TGCAGTGCGCGCTTCCCGGTTAACTATGGCTACACCTTC.

The rearrangement links TRBV24-1 to TRBJ2-3, with 12 nucleotides matching TRBD2. Germline values: CDR1 KGHDR, CDR2 SFDVKD. The CDR3 extends over 15 amino acids. Unmatched junction bases numbered 5, after V lost 4 bases and J lost 7 bases. The CDR3, as DNA: TGTGCCACCAGTGACCTAGCGGGAGGGATTCATACGCAGTATTTT. Residues: CATSDLAGGIHTQYF.

This clonotype was observed many times. The rearrangement uses TRBV12-3 or TRBV12-4 and TRBJ2-1, with 8 bases matching TRBD1. J gave up 6 bases and V 6 bases, and 4 bases lay outside the gene matches. The CDR3 length is 13 residues. CDR3 residues: CASSPTGVNEQFF. The CDR3 DNA sequence: TGTGCCAGCAGCCCGACAGGGGTCAATGAGCAGTTCTTC.

The J gene is TRBJ2-2, the V gene TRBV12-3 or TRBV12-4; possible D gene TRBD1, 5 bases. V was pared by 5 bases and J by 1 base, with 8 bases between. The CDR3 totals 14 residues. The CDR3 protein is CASSDTGNTGELFF. The CDR3 DNA is TGTGCCAGCAGTGATACAGGGAACACCGGGGAGCTGTTTTTT.

The CDR3 here is CTGVWRGNEQFF. DNA for the CDR3: TGCACCGGGGTTTGGCGTGGCAATGAGCAGTTCTTC. The rearrangement uses TRBV20-1 and TRBJ2-1; tentatively, D is TRBD2 (5 bases). This CDR3 comprises 12 residues. From germline, CDR1 is DFQATT and CDR2 SNEGSKA (reference sequence).

This clonotype was counted only a few times. The rearrangement uses TRBV20-1 and TRBJ2-4, with D perhaps matching TRBD2 (5 bases). V lost 7 bases, J lost 0 bases, and 16 bases lay in between. The CDR3 loop spans 15 amino acids. Looked up from germline, CDR1 is DFQATT and CDR2 is SNEGSKA (reference sequence). The chain's CDR3 is CSGTSGEEAKNIQYF. CDR3 coding DNA: TGCAGTGGGACCTCCGGGGAAGAAGCCAAAAACATTCAGTACTTC.

In this sample, this clonotype turned up many times. This chain uses TRBV6-1 with TRBJ2-3, with 11 bases fitting TRBD2. In germline, CDR1 is MNHNS, CDR2 SASEGT. The CDR3 covers 17 residues. Losses at the gene ends were 11 bases for V and 1 base for J; bases not matched to a gene: 14. CDR3 nucleotides: TGTGCCGGGGACGGCCTAGCGGGAGGTGGAGGCACAGATACGCAGTATTTT. It is translated as CAGDGLAGGGGTDTQYF.

Turning to this clonotype: One junction end does not reproduce the germline sequence, and a read error may be involved. The CDR3 is CASGFESGGTYEQYF. The CDR3 nucleotides read TGTGCCAGCGGTTTCGAAAGCGGAGGAACCTACGAGCAGTACTTC. The chain is built from TRBV12-3 or TRBV12-4 and TRBJ2-7; D possibly corresponds to TRBD2 (5 bases). This CDR3 contains 15 residues.

The chain uses TRBV18 and TRBJ2-6, with D hard to call. Germline V CDR1 and CDR2: KGHSH, LQKENI. Trimming cost V 0 bases and J 0 bases, with 12 bases left between them. The CDR3 consists of 18 residues. The CDR3: CASSPPPGSASGANVLTF. CDR3 nucleotides: TGTGCCAGCTCACCACCCCCAGGTTCTGCCTCTGGGGCCAACGTCCTGACTTTC.

This chain joins TRBV7-3 and TRBJ2-2; maybe TRBD2 (5 bases). There are 13 residues in the CDR3. CDR1 is SGHTA and CDR2 is FQGTGA in the germline V gene. The ends were cut back, 3 bases at V and 10 bases at J, with 12 bases in the middle. For the CDR3, the DNA is TGTGCCAGCAGCTTTGGGCGGCGGGCGGAGCTGTTTTTT. Amino acids: CASSFGRRAELFF.

This clonotype appeared many times. The V call is TRBV12-3 or TRBV12-4, the J call TRBJ1-5, with D unclear. Between the trimmed V and J ends, which lost 2 bases and 7 bases, there was a span of 6 bases. The CDR3 loop spans 12 amino acids. The CDR3 sequence: CASSLQYQPQHF. In DNA, the CDR3 is TGTGCCAGCAGTTTACAGTACCAGCCCCAGCATTTT.

The table lists this clonotype with many counts. The chain employs TRBV12-3 or TRBV12-4 and TRBJ1-6, with 8 bases fitting TRBD1. The length of the CDR3 is 14 residues. J gave up 8 bases and V 3 bases, and 3 bases lay outside the gene matches. Written as DNA, the CDR3 is TGTGCCAGCAGTTTCGGACAGGGCTATTCACCCCTCCACTTT. The encoded protein is CASSFGQGYSPLHF.

There are many counts of this clonotype. The chain couples TRBV10-3 to TRBJ2-7; D not certain. V was cut by 3 bases and J by 3 bases, with 6 bases left in between. The germline gives CDR1 ENHRY, CDR2 SYGVKD. This CDR3 has 12 amino acids. CDR3: CAISEGIYEQYF. In DNA form, the CDR3 reads TGTGCCATCAGTGAAGGTATCTACGAGCAGTACTTC.

This clonotype was recorded a few times. The chain uses TRBV5-1 and TRBJ1-4; D uncertain. Per the germline V gene, CDR1 is SGHRS and CDR2 is YFSETQ. CDR3 length equals 16 residues. The V end lost 3 bases, the J end lost 6 bases, and 18 bases lay between the germline ends. CDR3 sequence reads: CASSSTPTFTDEKLFF. The CDR3 coding sequence is TGCGCCAGCAGCTCGACCCCGACATTTACGGATGAAAAACTGTTTTTT.

The chain has TRBV13 and TRBJ2-5, with a weak D call TRBD1 (6 bases). The germline V and J ends were trimmed by 5 bases and 3 bases, with 19 bases remaining between them. The CDR3 extends over 16 amino acids. The V gene's germline CDR1 is PRHDT and CDR2 FYEKMQ (reference sequence). CDR3 sequence (DNA): TGTGCCAGCAGCCCTTACGGCAGGGGCGTTGAAGAGACCCAGTACTTC. As protein: CASSPYGRGVEETQYF.

There are many counts of this clonotype. The genes are TRBV7-3 and TRBJ2-2; 8 positions match TRBD1. The length of the CDR3 is 13 residues. The V and J ends lost 5 bases and 8 bases, in that order; junction bases with no gene match: 4. Per the germline V gene, CDR1 is SGHTA and CDR2 is FQGTGA. The CDR3 reads CASSPTGAGELFF. CDR3 bases: TGTGCCAGCAGCCCGACAGGGGCAGGGGAGCTGTTTTTT.

This clonotype was recorded many times. J is TRBJ1-5 and V is TRBV30; 9 nucleotides match TRBD1. Trimming removed 6 bases from V and 7 bases from J; junction bases left unmatched: 7. The germline V gene encodes CDR1 GTSNPN and CDR2 SVGIG (reference sequence). The CDR3 spans 13 residues. In nucleotides, the CDR3 is TGTGCCTGTGGACAGGGGAGGAAACAGCCCCAGCATTTT. Its translation is CACGQGRKQPQHF.

The rearrangement joins TRBV27 to TRBJ2-2, with a weak D call TRBD1 (5 bases). From germline, CDR1 is MNHEY and CDR2 SMNVEV (reference sequence). CDR3 size: 14 residues. V was shortened by 7 bases and J by 4 bases, with 13 bases between the two germline ends. CDR3 nucleotide sequence: TGTGCCAGCATCCTCGGACAACCCACCGGGGAGCTGTTTTTT. Protein: CASILGQPTGELFF.

This clonotype turned up a few times. The chain is built from TRBV7-2 and TRBJ2-2; D gene unclear. V was shortened by 7 bases and J by 0 bases, with 9 bases between the two germline ends. Germline V CDR1 and CDR2: SGHTA, FQGNSA. The CDR3 runs 14 residues. DNA for the CDR3: TGTGCCAGCACTCTTATGACGAACACCGGGGAGCTGTTTTTT. The encoded protein is CASTLMTNTGELFF.

In its sample, this clonotype was seen a few times. A read error may explain this, as a much larger clone is one base away. This CDR3 is missing its conserved last phenylalanine or tryptophan, likely due to a read error. The genes are TRBV28 and TRBJ1-2; perhaps TRBD1 as D (6 bases). The CDR3 has 14 amino acids. Germline CDR1 is MDHEN and CDR2 is SYDVKM. V was cut by 9 bases and J by 2 bases, with 16 bases left in between. This CDR3 is CASWAQGTNYGYTL. The CDR3 DNA is TGTGCCAGTTGGGCCCAGGGGACCAACTATGGCTACACCCTC.